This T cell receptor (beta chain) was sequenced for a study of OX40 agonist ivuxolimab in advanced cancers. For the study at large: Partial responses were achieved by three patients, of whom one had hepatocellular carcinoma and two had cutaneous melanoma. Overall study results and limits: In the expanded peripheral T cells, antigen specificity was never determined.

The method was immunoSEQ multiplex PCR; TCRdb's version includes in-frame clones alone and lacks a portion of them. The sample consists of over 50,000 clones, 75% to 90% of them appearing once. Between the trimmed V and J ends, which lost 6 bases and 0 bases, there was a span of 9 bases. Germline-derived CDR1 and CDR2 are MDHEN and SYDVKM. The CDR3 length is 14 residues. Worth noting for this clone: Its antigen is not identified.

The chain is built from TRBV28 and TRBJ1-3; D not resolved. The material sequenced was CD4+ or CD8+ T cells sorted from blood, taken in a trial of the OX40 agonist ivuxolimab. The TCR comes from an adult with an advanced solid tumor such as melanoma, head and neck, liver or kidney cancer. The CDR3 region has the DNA TGTGCCAGCAGCACCAGCAACTCTGGAAACACCATATATTTT. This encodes CASSTSNSGNTIYF.